These 26 T cell receptor beta chains originate from one sample sequenced in a study of blood T cell repertoires in COVID-19. The method was immunoSEQ multiplex PCR; TCRdb's version includes in-frame clones alone and lacks a portion of them. The sample has 130,000 or so clones, more than 80% seen once. The sample was peripheral blood. These receptors were taken from a man in his 70s with active or convalescent COVID-19.

V is TRBV7-2 and J is TRBJ1-1; tentatively, D is TRBD1 (6 bases). The CDR3 contains 14 residues. Trimming cost V 5 bases and J 7 bases, with 17 bases left between them. Germline CDR1 reads SGHTA; CDR2 reads FQGNSA. The CDR3: CASSVTGTTFEAFF. The CDR3 DNA reads TGTGCCAGCAGCGTCACCGGGACAACCTTTGAAGCTTTCTTT.

The chain couples TRBV15 to TRBJ2-7, with 7 bases identical to TRBD1. V lost 5 bases and J lost 7; bases outside the gene matches: 8. The CDR3 has 13 residues. Germline V gene data show CDR1 as LNHNV and CDR2 as YYDKDF (reference sequence). This CDR3 reads CATSGRQGWEQYF. CDR3 in DNA: TGTGCCACCAGCGGCCGACAGGGTTGGGAGCAGTACTTC.

The chain is built from TRBV10-1 and TRBJ2-4; TRBD1 matches at 8 bases. Trimming cost V 3 bases and J 5 bases; bases outside gene matches: 3. The CDR3 extends over 14 amino acids. Germline loops: CDR1 WNHNN, CDR2 SYGVQD (reference sequence). DNA for the CDR3: TGCGCCAGCAGTGAAGGGGGACAGGAAAACATTCAGTACTTC. It translates to CASSEGGQENIQYF.

V usage is TRBV28 and J usage is TRBJ1-5; D unresolved. Trimming stripped 5 bases from V and 7 bases from J, with 15 bases between. The CDR3 length is 14 residues. Germline V CDR1 and CDR2: MDHEN, SYDVKM. The CDR3 DNA follows: TGTGCCAGCAGTCCCTCGGGAGGTGACCAGCCCCAGCATTTT. It is translated as CASSPSGGDQPQHF.

The gene calls are TRBV2 and TRBJ2-7, with 9 bases lining up with TRBD2. From germline, CDR1 is SNHLY and CDR2 FYNNEI. V dropped 6 bases and J dropped 4; count of bases not matched to a gene: 10. The CDR3 has 15 amino acids. CDR3 amino acids: CASRINSGRMYEQYF. CDR3 in DNA: TGTGCCAGCAGGATCAATAGCGGGAGAATGTACGAGCAGTACTTC.

Details on this clone: The junction departs from germline at one end; a sequencing error may be responsible. This rearrangement joins TRBV11-2 to TRBJ2-2; tentatively, D is TRBD2 (5 bases). In germline, CDR1 is SGHAT, CDR2 FQNNGV. The CDR3 is 13 residues long. In nucleotides, the CDR3 is TGTGCCAGCAGCTCTCTTACTGTCGGGAAGCTGTTTTTT. It is translated as CASSSLTVGKLFF.

This sequence joins TRBV5-5 and TRBJ2-7; possible D gene TRBD1, 5 bases. Germline V lookup: CDR1 SGHKS, CDR2 YYEKEE (reference sequence). The CDR3 spans 15 residues. Trimming shortened V by 0 bases and J by 3 bases, and 13 bases separated the two germline ends. In DNA, the CDR3 is TGTGCCAGCAGCTTGGACAGGATCATAGACTACGAGCAGTACTTC. This gives the protein CASSLDRIIDYEQYF.

The rearrangement links TRBV5-1 to TRBJ2-1, with a weak D call TRBD2 (5 bases). The length of the CDR3 is 14 residues. Germline V gives CDR1 SGHRS, CDR2 YFSETQ. The V and J ends lost 3 bases and 9 bases respectively, with 16 bases between them. The CDR3 spells CASSSTSTSVEQFF. CDR3 sequence (DNA): TGCGCCAGCAGCTCCACCTCCACTAGTGTTGAGCAGTTCTTC. Full variable domain (remainder filled in from reference TRBV5-1 and TRBJ2-1): KAGVTQTPRYLIKTRGQQVTLSCSPISGHRSVSWYQQTPGQGLQFLFEYFSETQRNKGNFPGRFSGRQFSNSRSEMNVSTLELGDSALYLCASSSTSTSVEQFFGPGTRLTVL.

This clone was recorded only once. This chain connects TRBV4-1 to TRBJ1-2; TRBD1 aligns across 9 bases. This CDR3 is built from 14 residues. The junction had 5 bases not matched to a gene; V was cut back by 6 bases and J by 3 bases. Germline values: CDR1 MGHRA, CDR2 YSYEKL. The CDR3: CASRGQGSDYGYTF. The CDR3 DNA follows: TGCGCCAGCAGGGGACAGGGAAGCGACTATGGCTACACCTTC.

The chain uses TRBV24-1 and TRBJ1-3; D unresolved. The germline V gene encodes CDR1 KGHDR and CDR2 SFDVKD. CDR3 length: 16 residues. V lost 4 bases to trimming and J lost 0 bases, with 12 bases between them. CDR3 amino acids: CATSDSGRNSGNTIYF. CDR3 DNA sequence: TGTGCCACCAGTGACTCCGGGAGGAACTCTGGAAACACCATATATTTT.

This chain joins TRBV6-5 and TRBJ1-2, with no clear D. Germline CDR1 and CDR2: MNHEY and SVGAGI. Trimming removed 0 bases from V and 4 bases from J, with 15 bases in between. This CDR3 region has 16 residues. The CDR3 bases are TGTGCCAGCAGTTACTCTCAGCGTGTCGGAGGCTATGGCTACACCTTC. Translation gives CASSYSQRVGGYGYTF.

The CDR3 region has the DNA TGTGCCAGCAGCTTGAAACAGGGACCTTATAGCAATCAGCCCCAGCATTTT. Amino acid sequence: CASSLKQGPYSNQPQHF. J is TRBJ1-5 and V is TRBV5-6; a possible D gene is TRBD1 (6 bases). The CDR3 runs to 17 residues. Germline V lookup: CDR1 SGHDT, CDR2 YYEEEE. V lost 1 base and J lost 0, with 14 bases in between. Combining the CDR3 with reference TRBV5-6 and TRBJ1-5 gives the whole variable domain DAGVTQSPTHLIKTRGQQVTLRCSPKSGHDTVSWYQQALGQGPQFIFQYYEEEERQRGNFPDRFSGHQFPNYSSELNVNALLLGDSALYLCASSLKQGPYSNQPQHFGDGTRLSIL.

This clone was seen a few times. The J gene is TRBJ2-1, the V gene TRBV6-5, with a weak D call TRBD2 (6 bases). Trimming removed 6 bases from V and 5 bases from J, with 17 bases in between. This CDR3 region has 15 residues. Germline V gene data show CDR1 as MNHEY and CDR2 as SVGAGI. As DNA, the CDR3 is TGTGCCAGCAGCCGACTAGTTGCGGGACACAATGAGCAGTTCTTC. Its protein product is CASSRLVAGHNEQFF.

J is TRBJ2-1 and V is TRBV7-2; D ambiguous. The V and J ends lost 4 bases and 0 bases respectively, with 7 bases between them. Germline V gives CDR1 SGHTA, CDR2 FQGNSA. This CDR3 has 14 amino acids. The CDR3 protein is CASSSWSSYNEQFF. The CDR3 DNA follows: TGTGCCAGCAGCTCCTGGAGCTCCTACAATGAGCAGTTCTTC. The whole variable domain, remainder taken from reference TRBV7-2 and TRBJ2-1, is GAGVSQSPSNKVTEKGKDVELRCDPISGHTALYWYRQSLGQGLEFLIYFQGNSAPDKSGLPSDRFSAERTGGSVSTLTIQRTQQEDSAVYLCASSSWSSYNEQFFGPGTRLTVL.

The chain combines TRBV27 with TRBJ1-6; D perhaps matches TRBD1 (5 bases). Trimming cost V 9 bases and J 7 bases, with 19 bases left between them. The CDR3 sequence is 15 residues long. The germline V gene encodes CDR1 MNHEY and CDR2 SMNVEV (reference sequence). The DNA for the CDR3 is TGTGCCAGTAGTATGGGGGGTTGGGGAAATTCACCCCTCCACTTT. This encodes CASSMGGWGNSPLHF.

V and J are TRBV4-1 and TRBJ1-2, with D hard to call. V gave up 4 bases and J gave up 4 bases, with 10 bases separating them. The CDR3 consists of 13 residues. CDR1 MGHRA and CDR2 YSYEKL come from the germline V gene. The CDR3 spells CASSPDEGYGYTF. CDR3 DNA: TGCGCCAGCAGCCCAGACGAGGGCTATGGCTACACCTTC.

DNA for the CDR3: TGTGCCAGCTCACCAGGAACGGGAGCCTCCTACGAGCAGTACTTC. This encodes CASSPGTGASYEQYF. The chain links TRBV18 to TRBJ2-7, with D perhaps matching TRBD2 (6 bases). Trimming left V 2 bases short and J 0 bases short, with 11 bases between. The V gene's germline CDR1 is KGHSH and CDR2 LQKENI. This CDR3 spans 15 amino acids.

V gene TRBV18 combines with J gene TRBJ2-5; D is possibly TRBD2 (6 bases). The CDR3 covers 14 residues. Trimming took off 5 bases at V and 2 bases at J, with 12 bases between the two ends. The germline V gene has CDR1 KGHSH and CDR2 LQKENI. CDR3 sequence reads: CASSAGGTQETQYF. CDR3 DNA: TGTGCCAGCTCAGCGGGCGGGACGCAAGAGACCCAGTACTTC. Complete variable domain (other parts from reference TRBV18 and TRBJ2-5): NAGVMQNPRHLVRRRGQEARLRCSPMKGHSHVYWYRQLPEEGLKFMVYLQKENIIDESGMPKERFSAEFPKEGPSILRIQQVVRGDSAAYFCASSAGGTQETQYFGPGTRLLVL.

The J gene is TRBJ2-5, the V gene TRBV19; D not resolved. Trimming stripped 1 base from V and 2 bases from J, with 8 bases between. The CDR3 is 14 amino acids. Germline assignment: CDR1 LNHDA and CDR2 SQIVND (reference sequence). CDR3 region: CASSIGAHQETQYF. CDR3 nucleotides: TGTGCCAGTAGTATAGGCGCCCATCAAGAGACCCAGTACTTC.

This chain links TRBV28 with TRBJ2-1; TRBD2 agrees at 9 bases. CDR3 length equals 15 residues. Per the germline V gene, CDR1 is MDHEN and CDR2 is SYDVKM. J gave up 6 bases and V 3 bases, and 6 bases lay outside the gene matches. As DNA, the CDR3 is TGTGCCAGCAGTTTGGCTAGCGGGATCGTCAATGAGCAGTTCTTC. It codes for CASSLASGIVNEQFF.

In its sample, this clone was seen once. The chain is built from TRBV27 and TRBJ2-1; tentative D call: TRBD2 (6 bases). CDR1 and CDR2 from the germline V gene are MNHEY and SMNVEV (reference sequence). Trimming shortened V by 2 bases and J by 7 bases, and 12 bases separated the two germline ends. CDR3 size: 14 residues. The CDR3 DNA reads TGTGCCAGCAGTTTACGGACCCGGGGGAATGAGCAGTTCTTC. Amino acids: CASSLRTRGNEQFF.

V is TRBV5-5 and J is TRBJ2-3; 13 nucleotides line up with TRBD2. Trimming at V came to 4 bases and at J to 4 bases, leaving 3 bases not matched to a gene. The CDR3 is made up of 15 amino acids. Per the germline V gene, CDR1 is SGHKS and CDR2 is YYEKEE (reference sequence). The CDR3 DNA reads as TGTGCCAGCAGCCCGACTAGCGGGAGGCCAGATACGCAGTATTTT. Translation gives CASSPTSGRPDTQYF.

The rearrangement uses TRBV7-2 and TRBJ1-6; the D is unclear. Germline V gene lookup returns CDR1 SGHTA and CDR2 FQGNSA. The V and J ends lost 1 base and 0 bases respectively, with 10 bases between them. CDR3 length equals 17 residues. CDR3 region: CASSLGLLSSYNSPLHF. In DNA form, the CDR3 reads TGTGCCAGCAGCTTAGGCCTTTTGAGCTCCTATAATTCACCCCTCCACTTT.

The rearrangement uses TRBV27 and TRBJ2-7; D is uncertain. The CDR3 extends over 10 amino acids. Trimming removed 8 bases from V and 3 bases from J, with 5 bases in between. CDR1 and CDR2 (germline): MNHEY, SMNVEV (reference sequence). CDR3 amino acids: CASRSYEQYF. CDR3 DNA: TGTGCCAGCCGTAGCTACGAGCAGTACTTC.

This sequence joins TRBV3-1 (or the pseudogene TRBV3-2) and TRBJ2-1, with a tentative D call TRBD1 (6 bases). CDR1 and CDR2 from the germline V gene are LGHDT and YNNKEL (reference sequence). This CDR3 has 14 amino acids. V dropped 1 base and J dropped 7 bases, with 11 bases sitting between them. The CDR3 sequence is CASSQVDSPNEQFF. CDR3 DNA sequence: TGTGCCAGCAGCCAAGTGGACAGCCCGAATGAGCAGTTCTTC.

The chain employs TRBV11-3 and TRBJ2-5, with D tentatively TRBD2 (5 bases). CDR1 is SGHNT and CDR2 is YENEEA in the germline V gene. The CDR3 runs 15 residues. Between the trimmed V and J ends, which lost 5 bases and 2 bases, there was a span of 15 bases. CDR3 nucleotides: TGTGCCAGCAGCCGAGGGTCCGTAGGTCAAGAGACCCAGTACTTC. It translates to CASSRGSVGQETQYF.